This T cell receptor (beta chain) comes out of a study of cytomegalovirus exposure and HLA in healthy donors. Findings of the study overall: After further analysis at a later stage, around 17,000 TCR beta sequences were associated with HLA alleles at 0.05 false discovery rate. TCR beta chains associated with HLA were, in a later analysis, more clonally expanded than equally common others. In a later analysis, donors in an Asian-associated ancestry cluster reportedly had fewer N-insertions in productive TCRs than the cohort mean. Earlier analysis found most TCR beta V segments productive about 87% or about 30% of the time.

PCR employed 60 Vbeta and 13 Jbeta primers. The data were produced by immunoSEQ multiplex PCR, yet TCRdb's version contains in-frame clones alone and is incomplete. In the table there are some 180,000 clones, roughly 9.4% of which are singletons. This clone was detected a few times. Its antigen is unknown. V dropped 2 bases and J dropped 0 bases, with 11 bases sitting between them. The germline gives CDR1 GTSNPN, CDR2 SVGIG (reference sequence). This CDR3 is 16 amino acids long. The receptor was isolated from a woman in her 30s in good health and CMV-seropositive. Material: PBMCs. The V and J genes are TRBV30 and TRBJ2-6; unclear D gene. The CDR3 region is CAWSTTRFSGANVLTF. The DNA for the CDR3 is TGTGCCTGGAGTACCACCAGGTTCTCTGGGGCCAACGTCCTGACTTTC.